The clone carrying this T cell receptor (beta chain) was counted at least ten times. The antigen remains undetermined. The data are from a study of early T cells in non-severe SARS-CoV-2 infection. The library protocol tagged individual cDNA molecules with unique molecular identifiers. TCRdb fed the 5' RACE reads into MiXCR, producing one record per CDR3 protein. The repertoire consists of about 35,000 distinct CDR3 sequences, with approximately 6% occurring once and the leading ten covering 4.8%. This CDR3 spans 16 amino acids. Looked up from germline, CDR1 is MNHNY and CDR2 is SVGAGI (reference sequence). Trimming removed 0 bases from V and 4 bases from J; junction bases left unmatched: 6. Whole-study results and caveats: The matching step, a VDJdb search, favored anti-spike CD8 responses and missed private and CD4 specificities.

V is TRBV6-6 and J is TRBJ2-1; TRBD2 aligns across 7 bases. Sequenced material: whole blood. The TCR sequence derives from an adult who was a healthcare worker with PCR-confirmed SARS-CoV-2 infection or an uninfected control (not recorded which). The CDR3: CASSYSPSGDYNEQFF. DNA of the CDR3: TGTGCCAGCAGTTACTCTCCTAGCGGAGATTACAATGAGCAGTTCTTC.